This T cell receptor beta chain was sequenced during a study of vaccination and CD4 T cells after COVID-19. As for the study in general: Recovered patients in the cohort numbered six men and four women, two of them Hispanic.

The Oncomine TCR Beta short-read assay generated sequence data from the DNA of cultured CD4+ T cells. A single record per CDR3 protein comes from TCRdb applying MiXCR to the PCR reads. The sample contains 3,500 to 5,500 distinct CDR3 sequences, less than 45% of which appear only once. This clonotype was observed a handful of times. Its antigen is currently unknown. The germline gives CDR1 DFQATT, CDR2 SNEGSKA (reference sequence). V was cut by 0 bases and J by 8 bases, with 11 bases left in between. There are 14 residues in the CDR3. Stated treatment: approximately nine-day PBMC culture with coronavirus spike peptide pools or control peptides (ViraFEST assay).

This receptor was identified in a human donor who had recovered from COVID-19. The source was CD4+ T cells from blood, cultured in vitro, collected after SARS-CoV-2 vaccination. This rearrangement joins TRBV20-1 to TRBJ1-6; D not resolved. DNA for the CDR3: TGCAGTGCTAGAGATCCCAGGAACGATTCACCCCTCCACTTT. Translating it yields CSARDPRNDSPLHF.